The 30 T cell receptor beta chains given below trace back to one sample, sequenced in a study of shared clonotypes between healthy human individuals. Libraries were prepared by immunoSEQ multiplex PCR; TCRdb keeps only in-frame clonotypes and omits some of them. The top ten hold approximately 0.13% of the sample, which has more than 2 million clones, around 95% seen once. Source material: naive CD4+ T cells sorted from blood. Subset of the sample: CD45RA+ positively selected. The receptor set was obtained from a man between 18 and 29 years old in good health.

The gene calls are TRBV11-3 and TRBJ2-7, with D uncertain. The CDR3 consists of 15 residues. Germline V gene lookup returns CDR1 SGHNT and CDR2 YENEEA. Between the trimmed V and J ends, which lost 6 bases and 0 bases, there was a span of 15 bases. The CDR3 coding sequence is TGTGCCAGCAGACGGTGGGGTTCTGTCTCCTACGAGCAGTACTTC. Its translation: CASRRWGSVSYEQYF. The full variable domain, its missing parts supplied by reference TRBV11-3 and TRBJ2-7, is EAGVVQSPRYKIIEKKQPVAFWCNPISGHNTLYWYLQNLGQGPELLIRYENEEAVDDSQLPKDRFSAERLKGVDSTLKIQPAELGDSAVYLCASRRWGSVSYEQYFGPGTRLTVT.

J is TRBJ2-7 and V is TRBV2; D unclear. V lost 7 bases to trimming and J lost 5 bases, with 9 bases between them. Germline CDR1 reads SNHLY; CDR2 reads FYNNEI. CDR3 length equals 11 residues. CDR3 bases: TGTGCCAGCAATGGGGTCAACGAGCAGTACTTC. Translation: CASNGVNEQYF. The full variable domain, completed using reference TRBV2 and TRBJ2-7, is EPEVTQTPSHQVTQMGQEVILRCVPISNHLYFYWYRQILGQKVEFLVSFYNNEISEKSEIFDDQFSVERPDGSNFTLKIRSTKLEDSAMYFCASNGVNEQYFGPGTRLTVT.

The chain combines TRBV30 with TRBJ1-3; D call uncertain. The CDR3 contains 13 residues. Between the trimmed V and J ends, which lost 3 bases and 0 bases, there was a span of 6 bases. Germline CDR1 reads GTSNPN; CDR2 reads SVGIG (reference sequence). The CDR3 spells CAWRGFSGNTIYF. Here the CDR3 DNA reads TGTGCCTGGAGAGGTTTCTCTGGAAACACCATATATTTT.

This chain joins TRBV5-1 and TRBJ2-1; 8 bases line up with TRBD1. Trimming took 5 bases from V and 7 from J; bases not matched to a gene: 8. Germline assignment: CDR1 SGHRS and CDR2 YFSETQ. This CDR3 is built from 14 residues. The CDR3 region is CASRQTGASNEQFF. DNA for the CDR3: TGCGCCAGCAGGCAGACAGGGGCGAGTAATGAGCAGTTCTTC.

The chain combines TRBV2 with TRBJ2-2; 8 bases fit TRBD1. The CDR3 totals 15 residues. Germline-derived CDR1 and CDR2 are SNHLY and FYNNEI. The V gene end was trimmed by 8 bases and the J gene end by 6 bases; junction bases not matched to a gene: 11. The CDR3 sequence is CASGIDRGQAGELFF. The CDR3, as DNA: TGTGCCAGCGGGATTGACAGGGGTCAAGCCGGGGAGCTGTTTTTT.

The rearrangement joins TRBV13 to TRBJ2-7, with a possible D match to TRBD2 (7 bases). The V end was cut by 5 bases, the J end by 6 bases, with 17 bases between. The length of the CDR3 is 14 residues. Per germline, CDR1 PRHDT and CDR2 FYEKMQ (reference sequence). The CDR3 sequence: CASSPGEGEGEQYF. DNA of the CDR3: TGTGCCAGCAGCCCCGGGGAGGGGGAAGGCGAGCAGTACTTC. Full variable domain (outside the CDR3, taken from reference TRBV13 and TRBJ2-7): AAGVIQSPRHLIKEKRETATLKCYPIPRHDTVYWYQQGPGQDPQFLISFYEKMQSDKGSIPDRFSAQQFSDYHSELNMSSLELGDSALYFCASSPGEGEGEQYFGPGTRLTVT.

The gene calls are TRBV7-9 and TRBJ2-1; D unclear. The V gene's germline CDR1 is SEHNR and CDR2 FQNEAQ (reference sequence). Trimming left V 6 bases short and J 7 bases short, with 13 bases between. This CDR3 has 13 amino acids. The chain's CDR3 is CASRRMTQNEQFF. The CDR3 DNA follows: TGTGCCAGCAGGCGAATGACTCAAAATGAGCAGTTCTTC.

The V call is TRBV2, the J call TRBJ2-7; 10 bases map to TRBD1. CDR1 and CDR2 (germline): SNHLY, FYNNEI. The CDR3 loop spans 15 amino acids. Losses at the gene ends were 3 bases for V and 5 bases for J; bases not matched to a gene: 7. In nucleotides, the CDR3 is TGTGCCAGCAGTGACAAAGACAGGGGGCCTAACGAGCAGTACTTC. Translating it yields CASSDKDRGPNEQYF.

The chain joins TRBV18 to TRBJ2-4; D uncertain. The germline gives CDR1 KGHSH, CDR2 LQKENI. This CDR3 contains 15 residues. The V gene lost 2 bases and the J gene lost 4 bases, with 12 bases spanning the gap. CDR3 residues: CASSPYQGSKNIQYF. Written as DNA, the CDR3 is TGTGCCAGCTCACCATATCAAGGGTCAAAAAACATTCAGTACTTC.

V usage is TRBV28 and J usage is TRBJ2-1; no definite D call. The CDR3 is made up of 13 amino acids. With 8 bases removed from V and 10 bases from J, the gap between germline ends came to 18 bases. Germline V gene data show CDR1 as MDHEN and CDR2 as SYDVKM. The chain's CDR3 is CASLSTRAREQFF. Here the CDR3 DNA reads TGTGCCAGCTTATCGACACGGGCCCGGGAGCAGTTCTTC.

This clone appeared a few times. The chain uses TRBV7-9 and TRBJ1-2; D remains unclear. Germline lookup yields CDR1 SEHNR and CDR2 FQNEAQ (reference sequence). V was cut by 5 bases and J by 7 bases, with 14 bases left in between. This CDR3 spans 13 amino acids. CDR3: CASSQDLLGGYTF. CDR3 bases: TGTGCCAGCAGCCAGGACTTGTTGGGTGGCTACACCTTC.

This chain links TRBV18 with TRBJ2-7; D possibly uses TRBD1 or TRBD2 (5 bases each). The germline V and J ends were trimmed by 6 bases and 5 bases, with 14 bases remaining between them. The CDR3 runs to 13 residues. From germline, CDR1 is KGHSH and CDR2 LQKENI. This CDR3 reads CASSSGEGNEQYF. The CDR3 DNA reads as TGTGCCAGCTCCTCCGGCGAGGGGAACGAGCAGTACTTC.

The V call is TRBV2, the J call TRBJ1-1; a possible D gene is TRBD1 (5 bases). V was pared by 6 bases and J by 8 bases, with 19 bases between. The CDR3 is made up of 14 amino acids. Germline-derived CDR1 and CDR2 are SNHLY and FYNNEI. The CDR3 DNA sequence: TGTGCCAGCAGACCCGTGCGGGGGGACGTGGAAGCTTTCTTT. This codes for CASRPVRGDVEAFF.

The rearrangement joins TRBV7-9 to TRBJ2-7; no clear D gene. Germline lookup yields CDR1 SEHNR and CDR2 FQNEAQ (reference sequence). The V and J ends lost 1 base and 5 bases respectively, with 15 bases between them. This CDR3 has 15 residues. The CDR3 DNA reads TGTGCCAGCAGCTTAGAGTGGCTAGTCAAGGACGAGCAGTACTTC. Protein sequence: CASSLEWLVKDEQYF.

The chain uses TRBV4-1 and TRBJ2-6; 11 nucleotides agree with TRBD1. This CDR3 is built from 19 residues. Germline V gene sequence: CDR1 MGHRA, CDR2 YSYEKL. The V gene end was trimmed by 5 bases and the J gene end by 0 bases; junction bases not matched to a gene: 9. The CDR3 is CASSSGQGGLSSGANVLTF. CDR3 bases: TGCGCCAGCAGCTCGGGACAGGGGGGCCTCAGCTCTGGGGCCAACGTCCTGACTTTC.

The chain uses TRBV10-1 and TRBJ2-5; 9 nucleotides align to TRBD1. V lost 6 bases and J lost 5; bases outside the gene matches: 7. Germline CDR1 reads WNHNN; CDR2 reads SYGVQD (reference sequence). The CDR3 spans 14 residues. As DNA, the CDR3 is TGCGCCAGCAGCCGGGACAGGGCGGCGGAGACCCAGTACTTC. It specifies CASSRDRAAETQYF.

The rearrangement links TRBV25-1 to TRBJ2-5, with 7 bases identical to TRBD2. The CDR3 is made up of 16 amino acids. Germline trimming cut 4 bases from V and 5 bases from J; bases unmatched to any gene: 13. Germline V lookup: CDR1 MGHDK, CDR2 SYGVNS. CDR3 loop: CASSGGGRARGETQYF. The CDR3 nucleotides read TGTGCCAGCAGTGGGGGTGGGAGGGCCCGGGGGGAGACCCAGTACTTC.

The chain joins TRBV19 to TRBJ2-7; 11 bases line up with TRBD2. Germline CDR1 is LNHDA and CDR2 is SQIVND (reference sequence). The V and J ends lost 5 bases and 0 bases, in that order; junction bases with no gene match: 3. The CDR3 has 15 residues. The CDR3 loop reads CASSLGLAASYEQYF. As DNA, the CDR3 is TGTGCCAGTAGTTTGGGACTAGCGGCCTCCTACGAGCAGTACTTC.

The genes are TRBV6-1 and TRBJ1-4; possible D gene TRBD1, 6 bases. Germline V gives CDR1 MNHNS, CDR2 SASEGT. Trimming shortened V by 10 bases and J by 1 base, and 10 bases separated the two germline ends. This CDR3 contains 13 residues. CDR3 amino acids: CAITRGTNEKLFF. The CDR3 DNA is TGTGCCATAACCAGGGGAACTAATGAAAAACTGTTTTTT.

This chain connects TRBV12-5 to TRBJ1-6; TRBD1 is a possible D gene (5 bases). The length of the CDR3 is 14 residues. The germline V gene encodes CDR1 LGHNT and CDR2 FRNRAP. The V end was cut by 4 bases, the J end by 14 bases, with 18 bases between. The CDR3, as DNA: TGTGCTAGTGGTTGGGGGACCGCGCAAACGGCCCTCCACTTT. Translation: CASGWGTAQTALHF.

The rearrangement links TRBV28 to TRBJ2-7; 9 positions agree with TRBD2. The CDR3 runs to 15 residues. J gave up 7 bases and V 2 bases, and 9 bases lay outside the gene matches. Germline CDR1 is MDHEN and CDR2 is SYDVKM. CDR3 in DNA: TGTGCCAGCAGTTTACCACAAGCGGGGGGTTGGGAGCAGTACTTC. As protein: CASSLPQAGGWEQYF. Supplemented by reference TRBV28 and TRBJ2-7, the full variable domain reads DVKVTQSSRYLVKRTGEKVFLECVQDMDHENMFWYRQDPGLGLRLIYFSYDVKMKEKGDIPEGYSVSREKKERFSLILESASTNQTSMYLCASSLPQAGGWEQYFGPGTRLTVT.

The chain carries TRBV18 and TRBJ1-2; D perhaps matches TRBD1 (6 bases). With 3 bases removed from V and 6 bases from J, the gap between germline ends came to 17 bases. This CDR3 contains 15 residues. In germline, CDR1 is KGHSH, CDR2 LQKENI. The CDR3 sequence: CASSPQDSSPDGYTF. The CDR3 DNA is TGTGCCAGCTCACCCCAGGACAGTTCCCCCGATGGCTACACCTTC.

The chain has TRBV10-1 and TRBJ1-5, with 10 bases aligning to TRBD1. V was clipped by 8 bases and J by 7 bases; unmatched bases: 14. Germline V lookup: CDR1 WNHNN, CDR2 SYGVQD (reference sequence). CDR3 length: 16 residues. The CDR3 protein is CASPLRDRGLGQPQHF. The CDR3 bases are TGCGCCAGCCCTCTTCGAGACAGGGGGCTAGGACAGCCCCAGCATTTT.

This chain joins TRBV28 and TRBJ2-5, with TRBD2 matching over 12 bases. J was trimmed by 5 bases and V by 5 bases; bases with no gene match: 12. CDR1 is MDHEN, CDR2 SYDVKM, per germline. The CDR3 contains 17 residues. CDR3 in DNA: TGTGCCAGCAGTCCTCGGACTAGCGGGGTTTCACGGGAGACCCAGTACTTC. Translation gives CASSPRTSGVSRETQYF.

This chain's CDR3 is CASSPSRYEQYF. The CDR3 DNA follows: TGTGCCAGCTCACCAAGCCGCTACGAGCAGTACTTC. The chain is built from TRBV18 and TRBJ2-7; D gene uncertain. Germline loops: CDR1 KGHSH, CDR2 LQKENI. The CDR3 sequence is 12 residues long. V lost 2 bases to trimming and J lost 3 bases, with 5 bases between them. Using reference TRBV18 and TRBJ2-7 for the parts outside the CDR3, the full variable domain is NAGVMQNPRHLVRRRGQEARLRCSPMKGHSHVYWYRQLPEEGLKFMVYLQKENIIDESGMPKERFSAEFPKEGPSILRIQQVVRGDSAAYFCASSPSRYEQYFGPGTRLTVT.

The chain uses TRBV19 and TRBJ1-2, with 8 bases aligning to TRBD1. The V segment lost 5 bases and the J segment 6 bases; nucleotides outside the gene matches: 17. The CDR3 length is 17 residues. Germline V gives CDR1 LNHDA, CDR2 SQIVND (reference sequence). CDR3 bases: TGTGCCAGTAGTGTGAAGATTCTCCAGGGGGCGAGGGATGGCTACACCTTC. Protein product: CASSVKILQGARDGYTF.

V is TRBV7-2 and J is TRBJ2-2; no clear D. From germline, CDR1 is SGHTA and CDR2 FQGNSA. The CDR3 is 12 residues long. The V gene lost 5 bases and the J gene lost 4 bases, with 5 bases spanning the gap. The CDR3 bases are TGTGCCAGCAGCACGGTCACCGGGGAGCTGTTTTTT. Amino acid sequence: CASSTVTGELFF.

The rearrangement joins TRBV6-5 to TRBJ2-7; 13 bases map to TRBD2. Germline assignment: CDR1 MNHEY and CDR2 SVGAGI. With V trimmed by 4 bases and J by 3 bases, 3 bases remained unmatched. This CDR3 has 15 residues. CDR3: CASSLRTSGSYEQYF. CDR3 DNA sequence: TGTGCCAGCAGTTTACGGACTAGCGGGAGCTACGAGCAGTACTTC.

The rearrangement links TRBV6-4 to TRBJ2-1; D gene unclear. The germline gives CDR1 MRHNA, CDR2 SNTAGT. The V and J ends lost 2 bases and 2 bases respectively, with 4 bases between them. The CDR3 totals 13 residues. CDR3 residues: CASSDGPYNEQFF. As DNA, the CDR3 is TGTGCCAGCAGTGACGGACCCTACAATGAGCAGTTCTTC.

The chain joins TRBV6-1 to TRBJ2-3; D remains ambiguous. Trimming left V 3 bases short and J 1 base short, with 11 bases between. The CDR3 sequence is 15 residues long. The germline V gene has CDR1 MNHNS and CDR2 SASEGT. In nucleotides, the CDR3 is TGTGCCAGCAGTGAGGATCGAGCGCGCACAGATACGCAGTATTTT. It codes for CASSEDRARTDTQYF.